This is a list of T cell receptor beta chains from one sample in a study of regulatory T cells in long-lasting Graves disease. TCRdb analysed the multiplex PCR reads with MiXCR anew, one entry per CDR3 protein. The table has 400,000 to 500,000 distinct CDR3 sequences, under 25% seen once. Sequences were derived from peripheral blood mononuclear cells (PBMCs), sampled when the disease was refractory, from a patient treated with antithyroid drugs. These receptors were taken from a female donor with Graves disease. Both conserved end residues are part of each CDR3. The D gene is left open where the match is weak. Some rows have no size entry. The others give once, few or many, or a class for an expanded clone.

many | TRBD1 | TRBJ1-2 | TRBV15 | CATSRDPRGTGSNYGYTF | TGTGCCACCAGCAGAGACCCGAGGGGGACAGGATCCAACTATGGCTACACCTTC
NA | NA | TRBJ2-7 | TRBV24-1 | CATSDGKGGSYEQYF | TGTGCCACCAGTGATGGTAAAGGGGGAAGCTACGAGCAGTACTTC
NA | NA | TRBJ2-7 | TRBV5-1 | CASSLDVGTLFEQYF | TGCGCCAGCAGCTTGGATGTGGGGACGTTGTTTGAGCAGTACTTC
NA | TRBD2 | TRBJ2-7 | TRBV20-1 | CSARDLRLAGGHYEQYF | TGCAGTGCTAGAGATCTCCGACTAGCGGGAGGCCACTACGAGCAGTACTTC
many | NA | TRBJ2-5 | TRBV28 | CASSRSWRQETQYF | TGTGCCAGCAGTCGTTCGTGGAGGCAAGAGACCCAGTACTTC
many | NA | TRBJ1-5 | TRBV28 | CASSSRRTRQPQHF | TGTGCCAGCAGTTCACGACGGACCCGTCAGCCCCAGCATTTT
many | TRBD2 | TRBJ2-7 | TRBV7-6 | CASSLGAGRTLYEQYF | TGTGCCAGCAGCTTAGGAGCGGGAAGGACCTTGTACGAGCAGTACTTC
NA | TRBD1 | TRBJ2-7 | TRBV4-1 | CASSQDTGASPYEQYF | TGCGCCAGCAGCCAAGATACAGGGGCATCCCCCTACGAGCAGTACTTC
many | NA | TRBJ2-5 | TRBV27 | CASSHSMGSLETQYF | TGTGCCAGCAGTCACAGTATGGGGTCCCTAGAGACCCAGTACTTC
NA | TRBD2 | TRBJ2-3 | TRBV7-3 | CASSQGLAGPTDTQYF | TGTGCCAGCAGCCAGGGACTAGCGGGTCCCACAGATACGCAGTATTTT
many | NA | TRBJ1-6 | TRBV7-8 | CASSYNRDSPLHF | TGTGCCAGCAGCTACAACAGGGATTCACCCCTCCACTTT
few | NA | TRBJ1-5 | TRBV2 | CASSRTFLQPQHF | TGTGCCAGCAGTCGGACCTTTTTGCAGCCCCAGCATTTT
few | NA | TRBJ2-3 | TRBV29-1 | CSVRGRNTDTQYF | TGCAGCGTTAGAGGGAGGAACACAGATACGCAGTATTTT